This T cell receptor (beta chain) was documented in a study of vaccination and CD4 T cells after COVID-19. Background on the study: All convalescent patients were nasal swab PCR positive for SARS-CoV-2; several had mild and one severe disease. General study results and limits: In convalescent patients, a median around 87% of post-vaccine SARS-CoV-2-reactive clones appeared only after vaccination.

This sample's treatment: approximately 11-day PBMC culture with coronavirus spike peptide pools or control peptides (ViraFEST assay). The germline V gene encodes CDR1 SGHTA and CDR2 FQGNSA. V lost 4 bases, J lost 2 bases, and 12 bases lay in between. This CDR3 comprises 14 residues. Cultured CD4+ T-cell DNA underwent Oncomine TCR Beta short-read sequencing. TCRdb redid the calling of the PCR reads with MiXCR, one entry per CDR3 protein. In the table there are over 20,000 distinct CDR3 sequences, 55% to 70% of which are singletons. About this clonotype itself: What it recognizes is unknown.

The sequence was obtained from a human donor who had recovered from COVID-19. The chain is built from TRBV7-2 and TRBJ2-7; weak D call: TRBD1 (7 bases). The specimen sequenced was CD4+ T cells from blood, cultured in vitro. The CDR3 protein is CASSWGDRAYEQYF. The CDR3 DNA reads TGTGCCAGCAGCTGGGGGGACAGAGCCTACGAGCAGTACTTC.